This entry features one T cell receptor beta chain sequence. Its matching antigen is unknown. The record originates from a study of T cell responses to AZD1222 COVID-19 vaccine. Regarding the study as a whole: Researchers took repertoire samples only after the peak T cell response had come. Spike regions recognized by vaccine-associated CD4 TCRs spanned the protein, led by 160-218 and 743-854. Unmutated variant regions are reportedly targeted by nearly half of spike-specific TCRs. The donors showed a predominance of white British ancestry and of females, with possible underestimation of clonal diversity.

The V and J ends lost 0 bases and 8 bases, in that order; junction bases with no gene match: 2. The CDR3 length is 14 residues. Germline assignment: CDR1 SGHNT and CDR2 YENEEA. The protocol was immunoSEQ multiplex PCR, while the TCRdb copy is restricted to in-frame clones and leaves out a portion. The sample carries about 19,000 clones, 81% recorded once. The genes are TRBV11-3 and TRBJ2-1, with TRBD1 matching over 9 bases. The sequencing here drew on peripheral blood, taken 28 days after the second AZD1222 dose. This sequence was found in an adult who received the AZD1222 COVID-19 vaccine. The chain's CDR3 is CASSLETGGYEQFF. CDR3 in DNA: TGTGCCAGCAGCTTAGAAACAGGGGGCTATGAGCAGTTCTTC.